This T cell receptor beta chain was sequenced during a study of metastatic and nonmetastatic thyroid tumors. Findings and caveats of the study: Patients with malignant thyroid tumors reportedly had significantly higher TCR beta diversity than those with benign nodules, in blood and tumor.

Patients were all untreated before their thyroid surgery. The V gene end was trimmed by 5 bases and the J gene end by 5 bases; junction bases not matched to a gene: 8. This CDR3 contains 16 residues. Using MiXCR, TCRdb re-called clones from the PCR reads. The sample holds 7,000 to 9,500 clones, about 32% seen once. Worth noting for this clone: Its target is not known.

Source material: tumor tissue. The receptor was isolated from a female donor with papillary thyroid cancer or a benign thyroid nodule (not recorded which). Some clones in this sample may be carry-over from other donors' samples. J is TRBJ2-7 and V is TRBV12-3 or TRBV12-4; 14 bases line up with TRBD2. This CDR3 reads CASSLRLAGGPDEQYF. In DNA form, the CDR3 reads TGTGCCAGCAGTCTACGACTAGCGGGAGGGCCCGACGAGCAGTACTTC.